The present T cell receptor beta chain was sequenced within a study of blood T cells in healthy people across ages. Across the study: Capture via template switching afforded approximately one barcoded beta molecule per two T cells. Study-level results: Diversity estimates from one million T cells were considered underestimates. When set beside aged donors, long-lived donors presented more naive CD4+ cells and higher diversity. Naive T cell percentage strongly correlated with TCR beta diversity.

Primers used in a second PCR of about 6 to 11 cycles were a sample-barcoded 5' primer and a J-beta primer mix. One entry per CDR3 protein, called by TCRdb with MiXCR from the 5' RACE reads. The repertoire includes around 690,000 distinct CDR3 sequences, under 70% of them detected once, and 30% to 45% sits in the top ten. Remarks on this clonotype: Its antigen remains unidentified.

Trimming shortened V by 3 bases and J by 4 bases, and 13 bases separated the two germline ends. The length of the CDR3 is 14 residues. Germline V gene sequence: CDR1 SGHRS, CDR2 YFSETQ. The clonotype originates from a man aged 55 to 70 in good health. The chain combines TRBV5-1 with TRBJ1-1; D gene ambiguous. Material for sequencing was blood. The CDR3 loop is CASSSLGPSTEAFF. The CDR3 DNA reads as TGCGCCAGCAGCTCTCTAGGGCCGAGCACTGAAGCTTTCTTT.